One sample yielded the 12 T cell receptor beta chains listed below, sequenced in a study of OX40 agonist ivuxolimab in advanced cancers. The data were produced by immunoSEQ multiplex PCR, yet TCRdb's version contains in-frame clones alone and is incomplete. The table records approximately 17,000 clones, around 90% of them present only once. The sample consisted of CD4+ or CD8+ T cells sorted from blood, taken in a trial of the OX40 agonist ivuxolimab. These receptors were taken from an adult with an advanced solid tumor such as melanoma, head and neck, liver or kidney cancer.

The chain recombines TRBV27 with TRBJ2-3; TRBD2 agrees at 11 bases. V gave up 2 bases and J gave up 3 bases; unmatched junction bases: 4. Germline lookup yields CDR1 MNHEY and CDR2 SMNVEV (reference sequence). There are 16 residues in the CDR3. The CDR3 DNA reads TGTGCCAGCAGTTTAGGACTAGCGGGCCAGACAGATACGCAGTATTTT. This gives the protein CASSLGLAGQTDTQYF.

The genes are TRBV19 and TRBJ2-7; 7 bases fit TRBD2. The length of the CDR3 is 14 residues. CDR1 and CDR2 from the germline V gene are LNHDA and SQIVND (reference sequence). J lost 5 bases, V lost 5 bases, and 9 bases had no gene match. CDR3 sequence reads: CASSGLERADEQYF. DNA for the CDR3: TGTGCCAGTAGTGGACTAGAACGGGCGGACGAGCAGTACTTC. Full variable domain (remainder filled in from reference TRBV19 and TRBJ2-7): DGGITQSPKYLFRKEGQNVTLSCEQNLNHDAMYWYRQDPGQGLRLIYYSQIVNDFQKGDIAEGYSVSREKKESFPLTVTSAQKNPTAFYLCASSGLERADEQYFGPGTRLTVT.

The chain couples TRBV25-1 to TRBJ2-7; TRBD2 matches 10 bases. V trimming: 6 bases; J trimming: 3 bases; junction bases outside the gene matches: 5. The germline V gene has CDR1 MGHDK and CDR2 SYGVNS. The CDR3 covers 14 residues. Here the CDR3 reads CASRASGSVYEQYF. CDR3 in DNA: TGTGCCAGCAGGGCTAGCGGGAGTGTCTACGAGCAGTACTTC.

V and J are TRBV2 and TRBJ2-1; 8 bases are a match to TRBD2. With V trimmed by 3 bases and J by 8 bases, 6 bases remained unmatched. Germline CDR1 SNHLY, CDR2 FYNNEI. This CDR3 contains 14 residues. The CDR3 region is CASSEFGTSDEQFF. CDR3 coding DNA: TGTGCCAGCAGTGAGTTCGGGACTAGTGATGAGCAGTTCTTC.

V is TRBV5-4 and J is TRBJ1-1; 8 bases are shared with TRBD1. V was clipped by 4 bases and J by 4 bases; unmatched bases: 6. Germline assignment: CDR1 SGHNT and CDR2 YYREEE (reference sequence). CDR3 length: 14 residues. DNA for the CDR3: TGTGCCAGCAGCCCGGGACAGGAAAGCACTGAAGCTTTCTTT. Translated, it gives CASSPGQESTEAFF.

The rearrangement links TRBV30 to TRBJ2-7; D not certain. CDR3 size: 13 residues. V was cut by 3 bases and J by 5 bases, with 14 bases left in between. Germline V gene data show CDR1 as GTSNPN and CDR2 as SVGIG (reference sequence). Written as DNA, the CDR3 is TGTGCCTGGAGCCCAATAGCAGATAACGAGCAGTACTTC. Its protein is CAWSPIADNEQYF.

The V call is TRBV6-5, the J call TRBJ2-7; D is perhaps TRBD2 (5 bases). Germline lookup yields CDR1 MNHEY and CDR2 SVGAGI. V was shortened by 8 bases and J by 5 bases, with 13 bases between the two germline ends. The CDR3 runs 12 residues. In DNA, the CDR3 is TGTGCCAGCTTGGGGAGAGGGAACGAGCAGTACTTC. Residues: CASLGRGNEQYF.

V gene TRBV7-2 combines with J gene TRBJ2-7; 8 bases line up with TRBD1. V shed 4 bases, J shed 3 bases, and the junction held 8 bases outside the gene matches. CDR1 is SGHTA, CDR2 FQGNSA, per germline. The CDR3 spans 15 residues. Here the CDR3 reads CASSSRDRSDYEQYF. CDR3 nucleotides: TGTGCCAGCAGCTCACGGGACAGGTCGGACTACGAGCAGTACTTC.

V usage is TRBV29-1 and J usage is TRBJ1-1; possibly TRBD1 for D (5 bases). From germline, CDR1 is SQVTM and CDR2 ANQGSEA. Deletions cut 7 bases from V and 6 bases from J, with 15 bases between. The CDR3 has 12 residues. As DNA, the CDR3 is TGCAGCGCCCAGGGTTACTACTCTGAAGCTTTCTTT. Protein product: CSAQGYYSEAFF.

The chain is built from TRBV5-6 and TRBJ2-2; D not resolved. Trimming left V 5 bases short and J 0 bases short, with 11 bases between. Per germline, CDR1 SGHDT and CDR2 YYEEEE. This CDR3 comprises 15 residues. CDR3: CASSWYRSNTGELFF. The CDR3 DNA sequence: TGTGCCAGCAGTTGGTACCGATCGAACACCGGGGAGCTGTTTTTT.

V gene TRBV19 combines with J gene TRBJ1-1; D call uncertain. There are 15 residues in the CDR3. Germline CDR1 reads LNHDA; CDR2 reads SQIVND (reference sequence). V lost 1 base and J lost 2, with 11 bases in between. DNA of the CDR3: TGTGCCAGTAGTATAGGAAGTTGGGGTAACACTGAAGCTTTCTTT. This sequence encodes CASSIGSWGNTEAFF.

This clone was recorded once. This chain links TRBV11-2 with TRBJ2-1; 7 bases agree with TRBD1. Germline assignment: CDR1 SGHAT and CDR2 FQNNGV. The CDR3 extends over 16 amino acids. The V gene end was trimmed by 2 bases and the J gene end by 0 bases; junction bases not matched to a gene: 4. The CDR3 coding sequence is TGTGCCAGCAGCTTATACAGGGGAAGCTCCTACAATGAGCAGTTCTTC. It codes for CASSLYRGSSYNEQFF.